The clone carrying this T cell receptor beta chain was seen only a few times. Its specificity is not known. The data stem from a study of T-cell reconstitution after alpha-beta-depleted transplantation in children. Whole-study results and caveats: Once a year had passed after transplant, T-cell counts and diversity came mostly from newly produced T cells. Alpha-beta T cells about two months after transplant reportedly derived from several hundred expanded graft clones.

During its preparation, the TCRbeta library received unique molecular identifiers. TCRdb re-analysed the PCR reads in MiXCR, keeping a single row per CDR3 protein. The table lists 300,000 to 350,000 distinct CDR3 sequences, approximately 23% of them singletons. This TCR came from a male patient between 10 and 17 years old who had a stem cell transplant for acute lymphoblastic leukemia, so the T cells may come from the graft donor. This specimen consisted of PBMCs, mostly from graft donor cells, obtained 180 days after TCRalphabeta/CD19-depleted stem cell transplant.

In DNA form, the CDR3 reads TGTGCCAGCAGTTACCCAGGGGGGAACACTGAAGCTTTCTTT. It encodes CASSYPGGNTEAFF. This chain uses TRBV6-5 with TRBJ1-1; 7 bases align to TRBD1. Germline CDR1 and CDR2: MNHEY and SVGAGI. The V and J ends lost 2 bases and 1 base, in that order; junction bases with no gene match: 1. The CDR3 contains 14 residues.